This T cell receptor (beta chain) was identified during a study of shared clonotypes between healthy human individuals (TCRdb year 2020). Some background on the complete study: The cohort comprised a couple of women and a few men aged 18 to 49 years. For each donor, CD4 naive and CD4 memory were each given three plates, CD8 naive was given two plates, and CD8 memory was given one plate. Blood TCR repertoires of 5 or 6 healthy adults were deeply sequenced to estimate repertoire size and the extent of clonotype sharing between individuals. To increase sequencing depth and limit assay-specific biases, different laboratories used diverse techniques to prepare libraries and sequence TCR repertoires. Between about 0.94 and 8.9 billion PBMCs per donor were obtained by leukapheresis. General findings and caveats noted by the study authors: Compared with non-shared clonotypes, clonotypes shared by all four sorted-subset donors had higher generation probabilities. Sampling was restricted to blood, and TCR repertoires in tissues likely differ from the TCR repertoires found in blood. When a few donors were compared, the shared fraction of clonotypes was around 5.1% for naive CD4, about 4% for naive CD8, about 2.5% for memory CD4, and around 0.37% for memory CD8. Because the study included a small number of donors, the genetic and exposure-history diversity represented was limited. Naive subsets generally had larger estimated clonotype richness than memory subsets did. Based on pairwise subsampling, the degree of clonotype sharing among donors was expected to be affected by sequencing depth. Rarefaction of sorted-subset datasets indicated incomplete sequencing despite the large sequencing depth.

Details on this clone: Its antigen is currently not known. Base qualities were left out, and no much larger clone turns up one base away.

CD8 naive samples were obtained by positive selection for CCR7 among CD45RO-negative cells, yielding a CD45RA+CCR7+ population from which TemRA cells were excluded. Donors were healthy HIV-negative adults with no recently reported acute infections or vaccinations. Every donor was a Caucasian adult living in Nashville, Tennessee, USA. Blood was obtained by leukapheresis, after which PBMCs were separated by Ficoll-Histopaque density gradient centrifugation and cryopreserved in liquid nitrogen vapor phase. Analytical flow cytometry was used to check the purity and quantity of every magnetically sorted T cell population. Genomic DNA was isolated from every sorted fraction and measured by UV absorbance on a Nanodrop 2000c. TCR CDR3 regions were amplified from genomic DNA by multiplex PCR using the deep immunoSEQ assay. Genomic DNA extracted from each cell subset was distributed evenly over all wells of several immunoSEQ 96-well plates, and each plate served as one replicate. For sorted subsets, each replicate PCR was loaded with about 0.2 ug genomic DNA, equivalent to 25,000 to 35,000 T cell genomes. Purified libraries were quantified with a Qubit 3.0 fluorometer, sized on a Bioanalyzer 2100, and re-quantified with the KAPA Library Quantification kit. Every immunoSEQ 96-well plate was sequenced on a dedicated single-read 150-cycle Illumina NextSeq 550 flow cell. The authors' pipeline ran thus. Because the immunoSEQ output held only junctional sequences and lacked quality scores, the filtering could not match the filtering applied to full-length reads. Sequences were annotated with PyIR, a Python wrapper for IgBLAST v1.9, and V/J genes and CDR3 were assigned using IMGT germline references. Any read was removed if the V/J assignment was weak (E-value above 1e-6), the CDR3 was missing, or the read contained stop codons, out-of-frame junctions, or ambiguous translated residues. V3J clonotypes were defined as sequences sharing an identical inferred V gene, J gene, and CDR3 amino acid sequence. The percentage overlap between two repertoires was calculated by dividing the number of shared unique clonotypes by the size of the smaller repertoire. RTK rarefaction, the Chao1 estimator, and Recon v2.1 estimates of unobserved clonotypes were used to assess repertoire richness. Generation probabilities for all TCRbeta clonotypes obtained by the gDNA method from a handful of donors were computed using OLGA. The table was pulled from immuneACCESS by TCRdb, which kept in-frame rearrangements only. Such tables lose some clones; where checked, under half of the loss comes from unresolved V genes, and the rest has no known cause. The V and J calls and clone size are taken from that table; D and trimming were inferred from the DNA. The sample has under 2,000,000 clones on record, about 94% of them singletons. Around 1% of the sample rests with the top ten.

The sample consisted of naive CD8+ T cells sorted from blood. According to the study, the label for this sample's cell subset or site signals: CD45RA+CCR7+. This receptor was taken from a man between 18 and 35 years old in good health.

In nucleotides, the sequence is TGTGCCAGCAGCTTAATGGGCCAGGGCTATCAGCCCCAGCATTTT. This codes for CASSLMGQGYQPQHF. The receptor chain draws on TRBV7-8 and TRBJ1-5; the D gene is perhaps TRBD1, on 5 matching bases. CDR1 and CDR2 were assigned from the germline V gene as SGHVS and FQNEAQ. V and J lose 2 bases and 5 bases, and a span of 13 bases separates them. The CDR3 holds 15 amino acids from the cysteine to the phenylalanine. Only the CDR3 part of the read is kept: 45 bases, read in frame from the first base.